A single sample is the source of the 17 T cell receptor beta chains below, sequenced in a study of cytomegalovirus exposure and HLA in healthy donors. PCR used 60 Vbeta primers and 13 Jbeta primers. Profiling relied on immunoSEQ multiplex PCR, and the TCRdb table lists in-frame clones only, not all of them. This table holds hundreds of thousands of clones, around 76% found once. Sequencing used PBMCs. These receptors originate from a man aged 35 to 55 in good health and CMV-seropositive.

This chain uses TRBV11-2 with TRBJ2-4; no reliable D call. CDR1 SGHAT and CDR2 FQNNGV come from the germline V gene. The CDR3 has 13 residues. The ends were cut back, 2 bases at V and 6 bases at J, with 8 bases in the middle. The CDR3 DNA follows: TGTGCCAGCAGCTTAAGTTCTACAAACATTCAGTACTTC. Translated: CASSLSSTNIQYF.

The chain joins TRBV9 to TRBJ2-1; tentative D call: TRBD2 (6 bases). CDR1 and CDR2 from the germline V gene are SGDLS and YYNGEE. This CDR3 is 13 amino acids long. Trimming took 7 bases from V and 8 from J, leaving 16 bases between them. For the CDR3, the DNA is TGTGCCAGCCCGCGGAGGAGGGAGGATGAGCAGTTCTTC. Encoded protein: CASPRRREDEQFF.

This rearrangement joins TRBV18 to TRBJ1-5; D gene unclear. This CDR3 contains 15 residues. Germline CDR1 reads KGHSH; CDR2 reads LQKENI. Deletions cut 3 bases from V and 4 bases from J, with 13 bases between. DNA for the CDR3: TGTGCCAGCTCACCCGAGGTCCGGGTGAATCAGCCCCAGCATTTT. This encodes CASSPEVRVNQPQHF. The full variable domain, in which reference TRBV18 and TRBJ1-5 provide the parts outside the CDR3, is NAGVMQNPRHLVRRRGQEARLRCSPMKGHSHVYWYRQLPEEGLKFMVYLQKENIIDESGMPKERFSAEFPKEGPSILRIQQVVRGDSAAYFCASSPEVRVNQPQHFGDGTRLSIL.

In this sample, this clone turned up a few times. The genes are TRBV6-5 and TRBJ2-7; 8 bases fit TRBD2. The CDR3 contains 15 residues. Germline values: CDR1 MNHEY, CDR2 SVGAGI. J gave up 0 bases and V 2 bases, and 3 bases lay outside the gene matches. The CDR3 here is CASSYAAGGSYEQYF. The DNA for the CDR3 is TGTGCCAGCAGTTACGCGGCGGGAGGCTCCTACGAGCAGTACTTC.

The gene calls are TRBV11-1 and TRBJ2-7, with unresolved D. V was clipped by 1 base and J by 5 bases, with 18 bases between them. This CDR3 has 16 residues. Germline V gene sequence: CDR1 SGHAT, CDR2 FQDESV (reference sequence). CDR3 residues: CASSLGVGRSGDEQYF. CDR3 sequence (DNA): TGTGCCAGCAGCTTAGGAGTGGGCAGGTCAGGCGACGAGCAGTACTTC.

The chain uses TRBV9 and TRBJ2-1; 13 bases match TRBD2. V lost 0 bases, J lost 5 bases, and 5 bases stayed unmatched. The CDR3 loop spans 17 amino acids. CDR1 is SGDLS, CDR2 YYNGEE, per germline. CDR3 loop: CASSVGLAGGLNNEQFF. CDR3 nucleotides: TGTGCCAGCAGCGTAGGACTAGCGGGAGGTCTTAACAATGAGCAGTTCTTC.

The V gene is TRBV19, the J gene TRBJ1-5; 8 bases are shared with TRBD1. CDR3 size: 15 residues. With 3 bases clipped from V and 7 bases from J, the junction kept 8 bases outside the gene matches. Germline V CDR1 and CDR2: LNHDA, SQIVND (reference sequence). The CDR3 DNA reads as TGTGCCAGTAGTATGCTAGGACAGGGAGACCAGCCCCAGCATTTT. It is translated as CASSMLGQGDQPQHF.

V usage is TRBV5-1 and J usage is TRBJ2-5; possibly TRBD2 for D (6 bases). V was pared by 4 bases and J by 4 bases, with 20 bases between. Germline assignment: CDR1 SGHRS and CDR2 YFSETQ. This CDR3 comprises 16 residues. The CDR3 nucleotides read TGCGCCAGCAGCCCCTCTGGGCCTCAAGCGGGAGAGACCCAGTACTTC. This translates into CASSPSGPQAGETQYF. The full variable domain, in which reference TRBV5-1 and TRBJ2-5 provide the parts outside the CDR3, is KAGVTQTPRYLIKTRGQQVTLSCSPISGHRSVSWYQQTPGQGLQFLFEYFSETQRNKGNFPGRFSGRQFSNSRSEMNVSTLELGDSALYLCASSPSGPQAGETQYFGPGTRLLVL.

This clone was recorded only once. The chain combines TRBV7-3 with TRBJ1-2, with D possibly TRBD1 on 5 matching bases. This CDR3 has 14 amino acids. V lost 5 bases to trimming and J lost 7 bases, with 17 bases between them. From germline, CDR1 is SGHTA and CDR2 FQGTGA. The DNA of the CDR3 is TGTGCCAGCAGCACAATGGGGCCGGGGGGTGGCTACACCTTC. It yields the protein CASSTMGPGGGYTF. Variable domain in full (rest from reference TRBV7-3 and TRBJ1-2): GAGVSQTPSNKVTEKGKYVELRCDPISGHTALYWYRQSLGQGPEFLIYFQGTGAADDSGLPNDRFFAVRPEGSVSTLKIQRTERGDSAVYLCASSTMGPGGGYTFGSGTRLTVV.

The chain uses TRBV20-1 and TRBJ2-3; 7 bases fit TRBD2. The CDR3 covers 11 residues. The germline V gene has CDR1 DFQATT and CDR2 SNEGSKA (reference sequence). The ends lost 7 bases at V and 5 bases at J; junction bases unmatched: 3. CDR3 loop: CSGGRGDTQYF. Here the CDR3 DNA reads TGCAGTGGGGGGAGGGGAGATACGCAGTATTTT.

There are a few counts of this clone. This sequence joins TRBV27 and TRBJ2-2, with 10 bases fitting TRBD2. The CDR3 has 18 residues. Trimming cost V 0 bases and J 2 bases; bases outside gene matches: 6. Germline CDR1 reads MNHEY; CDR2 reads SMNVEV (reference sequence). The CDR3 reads CASSLSHWTSGNTGELFF. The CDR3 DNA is TGTGCCAGCAGTTTATCACACTGGACTAGCGGTAACACCGGGGAGCTGTTTTTT.

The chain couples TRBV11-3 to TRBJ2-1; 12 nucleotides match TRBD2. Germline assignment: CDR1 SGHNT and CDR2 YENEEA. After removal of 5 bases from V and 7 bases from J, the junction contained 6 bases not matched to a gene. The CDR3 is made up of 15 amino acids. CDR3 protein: CASSPLAGGLNEQFF. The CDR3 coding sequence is TGTGCCAGCAGCCCACTAGCGGGAGGACTAAATGAGCAGTTCTTC.

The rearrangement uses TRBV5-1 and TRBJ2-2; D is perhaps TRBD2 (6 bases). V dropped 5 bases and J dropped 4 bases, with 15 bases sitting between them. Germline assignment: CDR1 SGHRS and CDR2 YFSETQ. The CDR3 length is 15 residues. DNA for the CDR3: TGCGCCAGCAGATGGGGGGTATACGGCACCGGGGAGCTGTTTTTT. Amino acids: CASRWGVYGTGELFF.

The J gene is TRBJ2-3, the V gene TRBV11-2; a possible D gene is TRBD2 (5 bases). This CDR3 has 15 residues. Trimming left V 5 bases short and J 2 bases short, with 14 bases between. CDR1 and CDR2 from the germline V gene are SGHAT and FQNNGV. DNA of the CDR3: TGTGCCAGCAGCCCACAGATCGGGGTCACAGATACGCAGTATTTT. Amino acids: CASSPQIGVTDTQYF.

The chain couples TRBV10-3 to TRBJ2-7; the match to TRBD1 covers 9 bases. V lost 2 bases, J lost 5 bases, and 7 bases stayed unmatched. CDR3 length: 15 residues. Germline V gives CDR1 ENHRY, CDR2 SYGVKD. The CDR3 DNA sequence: TGTGCCATCAGTGAGCGTGCGACAGGGGGGGACGAGCAGTACTTC. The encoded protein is CAISERATGGDEQYF.

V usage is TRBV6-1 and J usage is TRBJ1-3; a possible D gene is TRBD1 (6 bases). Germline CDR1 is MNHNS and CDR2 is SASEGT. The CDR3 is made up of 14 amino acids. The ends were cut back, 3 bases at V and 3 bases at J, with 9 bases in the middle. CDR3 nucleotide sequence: TGTGCCAGCAGTGACGACAGGCTTGGAAACACCATATATTTT. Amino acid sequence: CASSDDRLGNTIYF.

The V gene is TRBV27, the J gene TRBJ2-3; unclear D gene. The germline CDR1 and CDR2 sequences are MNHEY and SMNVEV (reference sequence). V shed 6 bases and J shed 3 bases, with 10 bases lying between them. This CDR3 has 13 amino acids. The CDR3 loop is CASSPDMTDTQYF. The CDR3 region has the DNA TGTGCCAGCAGCCCAGACATGACAGATACGCAGTATTTT.